The 27 T cell receptor beta chains in this list originate from one sample, sequenced in a study of cytomegalovirus exposure and HLA in healthy donors. The PCR used 60 Vbeta and 13 Jbeta primers. Sequencing was performed with immunoSEQ multiplex PCR; in TCRdb, only in-frame clones are kept and a portion is missing. In the table there are approximately 170,000 clones, 80% to 85% of which are singletons. Sequencing was carried out using PBMCs. These receptors originate from a boy aged 2-15 years in good health and CMV-seronegative.

This clone was seen only once. The rearrangement links TRBV5-1 to TRBJ1-2; possibly TRBD1 for D (5 bases). In germline, CDR1 is SGHRS, CDR2 YFSETQ. V lost 0 bases to trimming and J lost 6 bases, with 15 bases between them. The CDR3 has 15 residues. CDR3 bases: TGCGCCAGCAGCTTGGAGGGCAGGGAGGTCGATGGCTACACCTTC. It codes for CASSLEGREVDGYTF.

The J gene is TRBJ1-5, the V gene TRBV19; TRBD1 matches at 10 bases. In germline, CDR1 is LNHDA, CDR2 SQIVND (reference sequence). V lost 3 bases, J lost 7 bases, and 6 bases stayed unmatched. This CDR3 region has 15 residues. CDR3 amino acids: CASSIRGQGLQPQHF. The CDR3, as DNA: TGTGCCAGTAGTATTAGGGGACAGGGGTTGCAGCCCCAGCATTTT.

The gene calls are TRBV30 and TRBJ1-2, with 8 bases aligning to TRBD1. V shed 1 base, J shed 6 bases, and the junction held 4 bases outside the gene matches. Germline CDR1 reads GTSNPN; CDR2 reads SVGIG (reference sequence). The CDR3 contains 13 residues. This chain's CDR3 is CAWSGTGGDGYTF. The CDR3 bases are TGTGCCTGGAGTGGTACAGGGGGTGATGGCTACACCTTC. Full variable domain (remainder filled in from reference TRBV30 and TRBJ1-2): SQTIHQWPATLVQPVGSPLSLECTVEGTSNPNLYWYRQAAGRGLQLLFYSVGIGQISSEVPQNLSASRPQDRQFILSSKKLLLSDSGFYLCAWSGTGGDGYTFGSGTRLTVV.

The CDR3 coding sequence is TGTGCCTGGAGTGTACTATTCGGGACAGGAGGGAATTCACCCCTCCACTTT. As protein: CAWSVLFGTGGNSPLHF. The chain uses TRBV30 and TRBJ1-6; TRBD1 aligns across 8 bases. After removal of 0 bases from V and 7 bases from J, the junction contained 11 bases not matched to a gene. This CDR3 comprises 17 residues. Germline V gene data show CDR1 as GTSNPN and CDR2 as SVGIG (reference sequence).

The chain recombines TRBV7-9 with TRBJ2-1, with 8 nucleotides matching TRBD1. The germline CDR1 and CDR2 sequences are SEHNR and FQNEAQ (reference sequence). CDR3 length equals 15 residues. The V and J ends lost 5 bases and 2 bases, in that order; junction bases with no gene match: 5. Here the CDR3 DNA reads TGTGCCAGCAGCCCCGGACAGGGTCCCTACAATGAGCAGTTCTTC. It codes for CASSPGQGPYNEQFF. The full variable domain, its missing parts supplied by reference TRBV7-9 and TRBJ2-1, is DTGVSQNPRHKITKRGQNVTFRCDPISEHNRLYWYRQTLGQGPEFLTYFQNEAQLEKSRLLSDRFSAERPKGSFSTLEIQRTEQGDSAMYLCASSPGQGPYNEQFFGPGTRLTVL.

The genes are TRBV7-8 and TRBJ2-1; 8 bases match TRBD2. The CDR3 covers 17 residues. V trimming: 1 base; J trimming: 8 bases; junction bases outside the gene matches: 13. Germline CDR1 and CDR2: SGHVS and FQNEAQ. The chain's CDR3 is CASSLGPLGGRTDEQFF. CDR3 coding DNA: TGTGCCAGCAGCTTAGGCCCTCTGGGCGGGAGGACCGATGAGCAGTTCTTC. The entire variable domain, with the rest obtained from reference TRBV7-8 and TRBJ2-1, is as follows: GAGVSQSPRYKVAKRGQDVALRCDPISGHVSLFWYQQALGQGPEFLTYFQNEAQLDKSGLPSDRFFAERPEGSVSTLKIQRTQQEDSAVYLCASSLGPLGGRTDEQFFGPGTRLTVL.

The chain has TRBV19 and TRBJ2-2; D ambiguous. V lost 5 bases, J lost 0 bases, and 7 bases lay in between. Germline CDR1 LNHDA, CDR2 SQIVND (reference sequence). CDR3 length: 14 amino acids. This CDR3 is CASSSTANTGELFF. The CDR3 coding sequence is TGTGCCAGTAGTTCCACGGCGAACACCGGGGAGCTGTTTTTT. Supplemented by reference TRBV19 and TRBJ2-2, the full variable domain reads DGGITQSPKYLFRKEGQNVTLSCEQNLNHDAMYWYRQDPGQGLRLIYYSQIVNDFQKGDIAEGYSVSREKKESFPLTVTSAQKNPTAFYLCASSSTANTGELFFGEGSRLTVL.

The CDR3 region has the DNA TGTGCCAGCAGCTTAGCGCTCGAGACTAGCGGTTTGGACATTCAGTACTTC. Translating it yields CASSLALETSGLDIQYF. The chain employs TRBV7-2 and TRBJ2-4; 9 bases are a match to TRBD2. This CDR3 comprises 17 residues. Germline CDR1 and CDR2: SGHTA and FQGNSA. J lost 8 bases, V lost 0 bases, and 11 bases had no gene match. Filled out from reference TRBV7-2 and TRBJ2-4, the complete variable domain reads GAGVSQSPSNKVTEKGKDVELRCDPISGHTALYWYRQSLGQGLEFLIYFQGNSAPDKSGLPSDRFSAERTGGSVSTLTIQRTQQEDSAVYLCASSLALETSGLDIQYFGAGTRLSVL.

This clone appeared once. The rearrangement links TRBV18 to TRBJ1-2; maybe TRBD1 (6 bases). Germline CDR1 KGHSH, CDR2 LQKENI. The CDR3 is 15 residues long. Trimming removed 4 bases from V and 2 bases from J, with 14 bases in between. CDR3 nucleotide sequence: TGTGCCAGCTCACAGGACAGTCAAACAAACTATGGCTACACCTTC. Translated, it gives CASSQDSQTNYGYTF.

The genes are TRBV4-2 and TRBJ2-5; D gene unclear. The CDR3 loop spans 13 amino acids. Germline lookup yields CDR1 LGHNA and CDR2 YNFKEQ. Trimming pared 5 bases from V and 5 bases from J, leaving 12 bases between. For the CDR3, the DNA is TGTGCCAGCAGCTTCAGTGTTTCGGAGACCCAGTACTTC. This translates into CASSFSVSETQYF.

This clone was counted between two and nine times. The gene calls are TRBV6-1 and TRBJ2-7, with TRBD2 matching 7 bases. Looked up from germline, CDR1 is MNHNS and CDR2 is SASEGT. The CDR3 totals 15 residues. J gave up 0 bases and V 1 base, and 3 bases lay outside the gene matches. The DNA of the CDR3 is TGTGCCAGCAGTGAAGGGGGGGGGAGCTCCTACGAGCAGTACTTC. Its protein is CASSEGGGSSYEQYF.

The chain has TRBV7-2 and TRBJ2-3; possibly TRBD1 for D (7 bases). CDR3 length equals 18 residues. Germline values: CDR1 SGHTA, CDR2 FQGNSA. Trimming took off 1 base at V and 2 bases at J, with 19 bases between the two ends. The CDR3 bases are TGTGCCAGCAGCTTAGAAATACGGCAGGGGGGTTTCACAGATACGCAGTATTTT. Its translation: CASSLEIRQGGFTDTQYF.

The gene calls are TRBV5-6 and TRBJ2-2, with 8 bases lining up with TRBD1. J gave up 0 bases and V 2 bases, and 3 bases lay outside the gene matches. The CDR3 loop spans 16 amino acids. Germline assignment: CDR1 SGHDT and CDR2 YYEEEE. CDR3 coding DNA: TGTGCCAGCAGCTTCAGGGGGCTAGCGAACACCGGGGAGCTGTTTTTT. It encodes CASSFRGLANTGELFF.

The chain carries TRBV2 and TRBJ1-5; D is unresolved. Germline CDR1 is SNHLY and CDR2 is FYNNEI. This CDR3 has 13 residues. The V and J ends lost 7 bases and 4 bases respectively, with 11 bases between them. The CDR3 here is CASNRGINQPQHF. The CDR3 coding sequence is TGTGCCAGCAACCGGGGAATTAATCAGCCCCAGCATTTT.

The chain joins TRBV19 to TRBJ1-6; TRBD1 aligns across 7 bases. V shed 7 bases and J 7 bases; nucleotides not matched to a gene: 10. CDR1 LNHDA and CDR2 SQIVND come from the germline V gene (reference sequence). CDR3 length: 15 amino acids. The CDR3 bases are TGTGCCAGTACGTCGGACAGGAAAAAAAATTCACCCCTCCACTTT. It specifies CASTSDRKKNSPLHF.

This clone was seen just once. The V gene is TRBV5-4, the J gene TRBJ2-7, with 10 bases identical to TRBD2. Germline V gives CDR1 SGHNT, CDR2 YYREEE (reference sequence). J lost 5 bases, V lost 5 bases, and 7 bases had no gene match. The CDR3 is 14 residues long. The CDR3 DNA follows: TGTGCCAGCAGTTTCAGCGGGAGGGCCGACGAGCAGTACTTC. Encoded protein: CASSFSGRADEQYF.

The chain recombines TRBV6-1 with TRBJ1-2; D call uncertain. The V end was cut by 3 bases, the J end by 5 bases, with 19 bases between. The CDR3 extends over 16 amino acids. Germline V gives CDR1 MNHNS, CDR2 SASEGT. CDR3 sequence: CASSDWVGNGLYGYTF. The CDR3 region has the DNA TGTGCCAGCAGTGACTGGGTGGGCAACGGCCTTTATGGCTACACCTTC.

The DNA for the CDR3 is TGTGCCAGCGGAAGACAGGCCGAAAGTGAAGCTTTCTTT. Amino acid sequence: CASGRQAESEAFF. The V call is TRBV2, the J call TRBJ1-1, with D possibly being TRBD1 (6 bases). The CDR3 runs to 13 residues. The V end was cut by 8 bases, the J end by 7 bases, with 17 bases between. Per the germline V gene, CDR1 is SNHLY and CDR2 is FYNNEI.

This clone was counted once. CDR3 region: CASSSIRDGRASGANVLTF. The CDR3 bases are TGTGCCAGCAGTTCGATTCGCGATGGCAGGGCCTCTGGGGCCAACGTCCTGACTTTC. This chain joins TRBV27 and TRBJ2-6; perhaps TRBD1 as D (5 bases). The V gene's germline CDR1 is MNHEY and CDR2 SMNVEV (reference sequence). CDR3 length equals 19 residues. V was cut by 4 bases and J by 0 bases, with 19 bases left in between.

This chain links TRBV10-2 with TRBJ1-4, with D possibly TRBD1 on 6 matching bases. The CDR3 is 15 amino acids. Germline V gives CDR1 WSHSY, CDR2 SAAADI. Between the trimmed V and J ends, which lost 5 bases and 7 bases, there was a span of 17 bases. The CDR3 loop reads CASSFLGGAGEKLFF. Written as DNA, the CDR3 is TGCGCCAGCAGTTTCCTAGGGGGGGCGGGTGAAAAACTGTTTTTT.

The chain combines TRBV19 with TRBJ2-5, with 14 nucleotides matching TRBD2. Unmatched junction bases numbered 3, after V lost 5 bases and J lost 4 bases. The CDR3 runs 15 residues. CDR1 is LNHDA and CDR2 is SQIVND in the germline V gene (reference sequence). The CDR3 loop is CASSGTSGSSETQYF. The DNA for the CDR3 is TGTGCCAGTAGTGGGACTAGCGGGAGTTCAGAGACCCAGTACTTC.

V is TRBV4-3 and J is TRBJ2-3, with a tentative D call TRBD1 (7 bases). Germline V gene sequence: CDR1 LGHNA, CDR2 YSLEER. The CDR3 loop spans 16 amino acids. Trimming cost V 3 bases and J 1 base, with 14 bases left between them. For the CDR3, the DNA is TGCGCCAGCAGCCAGGAGGGGGCTTTGGGCACAGATACGCAGTATTTT. Protein product: CASSQEGALGTDTQYF.

The chain has TRBV6-4 and TRBJ2-1; TRBD2 agrees at 10 bases. J gave up 4 bases and V 2 bases, and 5 bases lay outside the gene matches. The germline gives CDR1 MRHNA, CDR2 SNTAGT. The CDR3 spans 16 residues. DNA of the CDR3: TGTGCCAGCAGTGACGGAGCGGGAGGGGATTACAATGAGCAGTTCTTC. This translates into CASSDGAGGDYNEQFF.

This clone was counted a single time. This chain uses TRBV27 with TRBJ1-1, with a weak D call TRBD1 (5 bases). V gave up 0 bases and J gave up 3 bases, with 5 bases separating them. Germline V lookup: CDR1 MNHEY, CDR2 SMNVEV (reference sequence). The CDR3 extends over 13 amino acids. The CDR3 DNA reads TGTGCCAGCAGTTTATCCAGGGACACTGAAGCTTTCTTT. Protein: CASSLSRDTEAFF.

The rearrangement joins TRBV9 to TRBJ1-2, with TRBD1 as a possible D gene (6 bases). The V gene's germline CDR1 is SGDLS and CDR2 YYNGEE. This CDR3 spans 15 amino acids. Deletions cut 2 bases from V and 8 bases from J, with 19 bases between. In nucleotides, the CDR3 is TGTGCCAGCAGCGTCGGGATTAGCTTGGGGGCGGGCTACACCTTC. Residues: CASSVGISLGAGYTF.

V usage is TRBV30 and J usage is TRBJ2-3; perhaps TRBD2 as D (6 bases). Germline CDR1 and CDR2: GTSNPN and SVGIG (reference sequence). Trimming cost V 0 bases and J 0 bases, with 16 bases left between them. CDR3 length equals 17 residues. As DNA, the CDR3 is TGTGCCTGGAGTGTGCGGGGACTCATACAAAGCACAGATACGCAGTATTTT. It specifies CAWSVRGLIQSTDTQYF. The full variable domain, in which reference TRBV30 and TRBJ2-3 provide the parts outside the CDR3, is SQTIHQWPATLVQPVGSPLSLECTVEGTSNPNLYWYRQAAGRGLQLLFYSVGIGQISSEVPQNLSASRPQDRQFILSSKKLLLSDSGFYLCAWSVRGLIQSTDTQYFGPGTRLTVL.

This clone was seen more than once but under ten times. The rearrangement links TRBV7-2 to TRBJ2-6; no clear D gene. The V end was cut by 4 bases, the J end by 4 bases, with 14 bases between. Germline-derived CDR1 and CDR2 are SGHTA and FQGNSA. The CDR3 is 16 residues long. The CDR3 DNA is TGTGCCAGCAGCTCCAGTCGGGTCCCCGGGGCCAACGTCCTGACTTTC. This translates into CASSSSRVPGANVLTF.